The 28 T cell receptor beta chains reported below all come from one sample, sequenced in a study of cytomegalovirus exposure and HLA in healthy donors. Use of 60 Vbeta and 13 Jbeta primers characterized the PCR. Libraries were prepared by immunoSEQ multiplex PCR; TCRdb keeps only in-frame clonotypes and omits some of them. The sample yields about 160,000 clones, roughly four fifths seen once. The specimen was PBMCs. These receptors all come from a woman in her 50s in good health and CMV-seropositive.

CDR3 sequence (DNA): TGTGCCAGCAGCGTAGCGTCAGGACAGGGGGCCGCTGAAGCTTTCTTT. As protein: CASSVASGQGAAEAFF. The chain joins TRBV9 to TRBJ1-1, with 11 positions matching TRBD1. CDR3 length: 16 amino acids. Looked up from germline, CDR1 is SGDLS and CDR2 is YYNGEE. J gave up 6 bases and V 0 bases, and 7 bases lay outside the gene matches.

This clone came up a few times. The rearrangement joins TRBV9 to TRBJ1-4; D call uncertain. In germline, CDR1 is SGDLS, CDR2 YYNGEE. The CDR3 length is 14 residues. Trimming cost V 2 bases and J 8 bases, with 13 bases left between them. CDR3 nucleotide sequence: TGTGCCAGCAGCGTTTCAACGGGATCGGAAAAACTGTTTTTT. Encoded protein: CASSVSTGSEKLFF.

V gene TRBV7-6 combines with J gene TRBJ2-7, with 8 bases matching TRBD1. Germline V gene data show CDR1 as SGHVS and CDR2 as FNYEAQ. V was pared by 1 base and J by 2 bases, with 4 bases of the junction left unmatched. This CDR3 has 15 residues. DNA for the CDR3: TGTGCCAGCAGCTTAGGGGGGACAGGCCCCTACGAGCAGTACTTC. It codes for CASSLGGTGPYEQYF.

This CDR3 reads CASRLRALTPLIYNEQFF. The DNA of the CDR3 is TGTGCCAGCAGATTGAGGGCTCTCACCCCTCTTATTTACAATGAGCAGTTCTTC. The chain combines TRBV27 with TRBJ2-1, with D tentatively TRBD2 (5 bases). The V end lost 6 bases, the J end lost 4 bases, and 25 bases lay between the germline ends. The CDR3 is made up of 18 amino acids. CDR1 MNHEY and CDR2 SMNVEV come from the germline V gene (reference sequence).

This clone turned up a few times. The chain uses TRBV19 and TRBJ2-3; 7 bases fit TRBD1. The germline V gene encodes CDR1 LNHDA and CDR2 SQIVND (reference sequence). CDR3 length equals 15 residues. V was clipped by 3 bases and J by 4 bases; unmatched bases: 7. The CDR3 protein is CASSMSGGWSDTQYF. The CDR3 region has the DNA TGTGCCAGTAGTATGTCAGGGGGATGGTCAGATACGCAGTATTTT.

V and J are TRBV7-3 and TRBJ2-5, with TRBD2 as a possible D gene (6 bases). Germline assignment: CDR1 SGHTA and CDR2 FQGTGA. Between the trimmed V and J ends, which lost 5 bases and 4 bases, there was a span of 11 bases. The CDR3 extends over 13 amino acids. CDR3 DNA sequence: TGTGCCAGCAGCCGGGGGTTCGGAGAGACCCAGTACTTC. Translation gives CASSRGFGETQYF.

As concerns this clone: It is likely a read error, because the conserved phenylalanine at the end of the CDR3 is missing. The rearrangement joins TRBV7-9 to TRBJ2-7; TRBD2 matches 7 bases. Germline V gives CDR1 SEHNR, CDR2 FQNEAQ (reference sequence). The CDR3 contains 14 residues. Trimming cost V 5 bases and J 7 bases; bases outside gene matches: 11. The CDR3 protein is CASSPAGVYREQYL. CDR3 sequence (DNA): TGTGCCAGCAGCCCCGCGGGGGTCTACCGGGAGCAGTACCTC.

This chain joins TRBV7-2 and TRBJ2-1, with a tentative D call TRBD2 (5 bases). Trimming took 3 bases from V and 3 from J, leaving 12 bases between them. Germline CDR1 SGHTA, CDR2 FQGNSA. CDR3 length equals 15 residues. CDR3 DNA sequence: TGTGCCAGCAGCTTTACAGCGGCCCACTACAATGAGCAGTTCTTC. This codes for CASSFTAAHYNEQFF.

The chain combines TRBV5-1 with TRBJ2-3; D not certain. V was pared by 0 bases and J by 4 bases, with 12 bases between. Germline CDR1 SGHRS, CDR2 YFSETQ. The CDR3 length is 15 residues. DNA for the CDR3: TGCGCCAGCAGCTTGGCCGGTCAGGTTGCAGATACGCAGTATTTT. It yields the protein CASSLAGQVADTQYF.

The rearrangement joins TRBV10-2 to TRBJ1-4; 8 nucleotides match TRBD1. Germline lookup yields CDR1 WSHSY and CDR2 SAAADI. CDR3 length: 14 amino acids. Trimming removed 7 bases from V and 5 bases from J; junction bases left unmatched: 6. CDR3 amino acids: CASKQGGRNEKLFF. CDR3 in DNA: TGCGCCAGCAAACAGGGGGGGAGAAATGAAAAACTGTTTTTT.

Here the CDR3 DNA reads TGTGCCAGCAGCTTGGGACTAGCGGGGGGGCTGGAGACCCAGTACTTC. Translation gives CASSLGLAGGLETQYF. The chain links TRBV7-7 to TRBJ2-5; the match to TRBD2 covers 16 bases. This CDR3 is 16 amino acids long. J gave up 5 bases and V 3 bases, and 3 bases lay outside the gene matches. The germline gives CDR1 SSHAT, CDR2 FNYEAQ (reference sequence).

The rearrangement uses TRBV13 and TRBJ1-2, with unresolved D. The germline V gene has CDR1 PRHDT and CDR2 FYEKMQ (reference sequence). Between the trimmed V and J ends, which lost 1 base and 11 bases, there was a span of 11 bases. The CDR3 consists of 12 residues. This chain's CDR3 is CASSLVEVGYTF. The CDR3 bases are TGTGCCAGCAGCTTAGTGGAGGTCGGATACACCTTC.

The chain's CDR3 is CASSLWPDQPQHF. CDR3 nucleotide sequence: TGTGCCAGCAGTCTTTGGCCAGATCAGCCCCAGCATTTT. The chain joins TRBV6-1 to TRBJ1-5; D gene uncertain. Germline V gives CDR1 MNHNS, CDR2 SASEGT. CDR3 length: 13 amino acids. V gave up 5 bases and J gave up 5 bases, with 10 bases separating them.

This clone was counted a few times. The V call is TRBV5-1, the J call TRBJ1-1; 7 bases match TRBD1. The V and J ends lost 1 base and 4 bases, in that order; junction bases with no gene match: 7. Germline lookup yields CDR1 SGHRS and CDR2 YFSETQ. The CDR3 extends over 15 amino acids. The CDR3 region has the DNA TGCGCCAGCAGCTTGTCGACAGGGTGGACCACTGAAGCTTTCTTT. It specifies CASSLSTGWTTEAFF.

The chain links TRBV4-1 to TRBJ1-2; 8 bases line up with TRBD1. The ends lost 1 base at V and 10 bases at J; junction bases unmatched: 8. Germline V lookup: CDR1 MGHRA, CDR2 YSYEKL. The length of the CDR3 is 14 residues. CDR3 bases: TGCGCCAGCAGCCAAGGGACAGGGATGAGTGACTACACCTTC. This gives the protein CASSQGTGMSDYTF.

The V call is TRBV9, the J call TRBJ1-6, with 7 positions matching TRBD1. There are 15 residues in the CDR3. Per germline, CDR1 SGDLS and CDR2 YYNGEE. V lost 4 bases and J lost 6; bases outside the gene matches: 7. The CDR3 loop is CASSSEGAGNSPLHF. Written as DNA, the CDR3 is TGTGCCAGCAGCTCGGAGGGGGCAGGTAATTCACCCCTCCACTTT.

As to this clone: At the DNA level, this CDR3 is encoded by other sequences in the same sample as well. The CDR3 protein is CASSVGSSGNTIYF. Here the CDR3 DNA reads TGTGCCAGCAGCGTAGGGAGCTCTGGAAACACCATATATTTT. This chain uses TRBV9 with TRBJ1-3; D call uncertain. Germline CDR1 and CDR2: SGDLS and YYNGEE. The V end was cut by 0 bases, the J end by 0 bases, with 4 bases between. There are 14 residues in the CDR3. The full variable domain, with the rest looked up from reference TRBV9 and TRBJ1-3, is DSGVTQTPKHLITATGQRVTLRCSPRSGDLSVYWYQQSLDQGLQFLIQYYNGEERAKGNILERFSAQQFPDLHSELNLSSLELGDSALYFCASSVGSSGNTIYFGEGSWLTVV.

This chain joins TRBV5-6 and TRBJ2-2; possibly TRBD2 for D (6 bases). Per the germline V gene, CDR1 is SGHDT and CDR2 is YYEEEE. The CDR3 spans 15 residues. Trimming stripped 4 bases from V and 2 bases from J, with 12 bases between. The CDR3 DNA sequence: TGTGCCAGCAGCCCTGGAGGGGCCAACACCGGGGAGCTGTTTTTT. Translation gives CASSPGGANTGELFF. The full variable domain, with the rest looked up from reference TRBV5-6 and TRBJ2-2, is DAGVTQSPTHLIKTRGQQVTLRCSPKSGHDTVSWYQQALGQGPQFIFQYYEEEERQRGNFPDRFSGHQFPNYSSELNVNALLLGDSALYLCASSPGGANTGELFFGEGSRLTVL.

This sequence joins TRBV7-2 and TRBJ1-1, with 8 bases identical to TRBD1. CDR3 length: 14 residues. V lost 4 bases to trimming and J lost 0 bases; unmatched junction nucleotides: 1. Germline V lookup: CDR1 SGHTA, CDR2 FQGNSA. The CDR3 reads CASSSDRVNTEAFF. For the CDR3, the DNA is TGTGCCAGCAGCTCGGACAGGGTGAACACTGAAGCTTTCTTT.

V usage is TRBV19 and J usage is TRBJ1-1, with 7 bases matching TRBD1. The CDR3 runs to 14 residues. Trimming took 6 bases from V and 5 from J; bases not matched to a gene: 9. Germline V CDR1 and CDR2: LNHDA, SQIVND (reference sequence). DNA for the CDR3: TGTGCCAGTAGCCAGCAGGGGGTGGGTACTGAAGCTTTCTTT. Its translation: CASSQQGVGTEAFF.

This chain links TRBV7-2 with TRBJ1-1; possibly TRBD1 for D (6 bases). The CDR3 runs 12 residues. V shed 5 bases and J shed 8 bases, with 12 bases lying between them. Per the germline V gene, CDR1 is SGHTA and CDR2 is FQGNSA. As DNA, the CDR3 is TGTGCCAGCAGCGGCAGGACAGAAGAAGCTTTCTTT. Its translation is CASSGRTEEAFF. Full variable domain (rest looked up from reference TRBV7-2 and TRBJ1-1): GAGVSQSPSNKVTEKGKDVELRCDPISGHTALYWYRQSLGQGLEFLIYFQGNSAPDKSGLPSDRFSAERTGGSVSTLTIQRTQQEDSAVYLCASSGRTEEAFFGQGTRLTVV.

The chain links TRBV7-3 to TRBJ1-5; a possible D gene is TRBD1 (5 bases). This CDR3 spans 20 amino acids. V lost 5 bases and J lost 1, with 27 bases in between. Germline CDR1 and CDR2: SGHTA and FQGTGA. CDR3 nucleotides: TGTGCCAGCAGCGTAGTGACCGTCGTGGGGCAAGTGGGGAGCAATCAGCCCCAGCATTTT. Amino acids: CASSVVTVVGQVGSNQPQHF.

The chain couples TRBV6-5 to TRBJ2-7; the match to TRBD1 covers 7 bases. Unmatched junction bases numbered 8, after V lost 5 bases and J lost 7 bases. The CDR3 extends over 13 amino acids. The V gene's germline CDR1 is MNHEY and CDR2 SVGAGI. DNA for the CDR3: TGTGCCAGCAGTCACACACAGGGGAATGAGCAGTACTTC. Translation gives CASSHTQGNEQYF.

The chain couples TRBV7-9 to TRBJ2-3; 15 bases are a match to TRBD2. Trimming removed 5 bases from V and 4 bases from J; junction bases left unmatched: 7. The germline gives CDR1 SEHNR, CDR2 FQNEAQ (reference sequence). The CDR3 has 17 amino acids. The CDR3 DNA reads as TGTGCCAGCAGCGCCGGGACTAGCGGGGGGCCGTCAGATACGCAGTATTTT. Amino acids: CASSAGTSGGPSDTQYF.

In its sample, this clone was seen once. The CDR3 nucleotides are TGTGCCAGCAGCTTAAGAGAGGCCTATGGCTACACCTTC. As protein: CASSLREAYGYTF. The chain links TRBV13 to TRBJ1-2; D call uncertain. The CDR3 is made up of 13 amino acids. Germline CDR1 is PRHDT and CDR2 is FYEKMQ (reference sequence). The V end lost 2 bases, the J end lost 4 bases, and 8 bases lay between the germline ends.

The genes are TRBV19 and TRBJ1-1; 8 bases align to TRBD1. The V segment lost 5 bases and the J segment 0 bases; nucleotides outside the gene matches: 8. The germline V gene encodes CDR1 LNHDA and CDR2 SQIVND (reference sequence). This CDR3 comprises 16 residues. In DNA form, the CDR3 reads TGTGCCAGTAGTTCGGGACAGGTGAAAATGAACACTGAAGCTTTCTTT. This translates into CASSSGQVKMNTEAFF.

The table lists this clone with a count of one. The chain carries TRBV7-9 and TRBJ2-7; D might be TRBD1 (6 bases). The V end lost 5 bases, the J end lost 10 bases, and 18 bases lay between the germline ends. This CDR3 is built from 13 residues. Germline loops: CDR1 SEHNR, CDR2 FQNEAQ (reference sequence). CDR3: CASSPSRDIQQYF. The CDR3 DNA is TGTGCCAGCAGCCCGAGCCGGGACATACAACAGTACTTC.

This chain connects TRBV12-1 to TRBJ1-5. TRBV12-1 is marked as a pseudogene. This CDR3 has 13 amino acids. The CDR3 reads CASSFFGNQPQHF. Here the CDR3 DNA reads TGTGCCAGCAGCTTTTTCGGGAATCAGCCCCAGCATTTT.